Shown below are 10 T cell receptor beta chains from a single sample sequenced in a study of shared clonotypes between healthy human individuals. The assay was immunoSEQ multiplex PCR, and TCRdb's table has in-frame clones only and misses some. The profile shows roughly 2.1 million clones, around 93% of them singletons. The naive CD8 population came from CD45RO-negative cells selected for CCR7, without terminally differentiated effector memory CD45RA+ cells. Source material: naive CD8+ T cells from PBMCs. All receptors come from a man between 18 and 35 years old in good health. Some clones in this sample may be carry-over from other donors' samples.

The CDR3, as DNA: TGTGCCAGCAGCTCCCAACCCGCCGGGACTGTTTATGGCTACACCTTC. Its translation is CASSSQPAGTVYGYTF. This chain uses TRBV4-2 with TRBJ1-2; tentative D call: TRBD1 (5 bases). Trimming shortened V by 5 bases and J by 5 bases, and 21 bases separated the two germline ends. The CDR3 consists of 16 residues. The germline V gene has CDR1 LGHNA and CDR2 YNFKEQ.

The chain uses TRBV4-1 and TRBJ2-7, with D perhaps given as TRBD1 or TRBD2 (7 bases each). The CDR3 consists of 16 residues. V dropped 0 bases and J dropped 3 bases, with 15 bases sitting between them. Germline assignment: CDR1 MGHRA and CDR2 YSYEKL. The CDR3 DNA reads as TGCGCCAGCAGCCAAGATGGGGCGGGGGACAGCTACGAGCAGTACTTC. Translation: CASSQDGAGDSYEQYF.

J is TRBJ1-2 and V is TRBV27; perhaps TRBD1 as D (6 bases). Germline V gene sequence: CDR1 MNHEY, CDR2 SMNVEV (reference sequence). There are 15 residues in the CDR3. Trimming removed 1 base from V and 7 bases from J, with 16 bases in between. This CDR3 is CASSLLGTTGRGYTF. CDR3 DNA: TGTGCCAGCAGTTTATTGGGGACAACCGGACGTGGCTACACCTTC.

This chain joins TRBV6-1 and TRBJ2-7; TRBD1 might be the D (6 bases). Germline assignment: CDR1 MNHNS and CDR2 SASEGT. The V and J ends lost 4 bases and 5 bases respectively, with 9 bases between them. The CDR3 sequence is 12 residues long. Here the CDR3 reads CASSVRGHEQYF. The CDR3, as DNA: TGTGCCAGCAGTGTCAGGGGTCACGAGCAGTACTTC.

The J gene is TRBJ2-2, the V gene TRBV7-9; tentatively, D is TRBD2 (6 bases). The CDR3 extends over 15 amino acids. Germline V gene sequence: CDR1 SEHNR, CDR2 FQNEAQ (reference sequence). V was shortened by 8 bases and J by 1 base, with 14 bases between the two germline ends. This CDR3 is CASFPGVRNTGELFF. The CDR3, as DNA: TGTGCCAGCTTCCCGGGGGTAAGGAACACCGGGGAGCTGTTTTTT.

The chain recombines TRBV29-1 with TRBJ2-7; a possible D gene is TRBD1 (7 bases). The length of the CDR3 is 15 residues. Germline V gene data show CDR1 as SQVTM and CDR2 as ANQGSEA. Trimming removed 2 bases at V and 2 bases at J, with 16 bases between. CDR3 nucleotides: TGCAGCGTTGAAAGTAGCAGGGGGGAACCCTACGAGCAGTACTTC. Encoded protein: CSVESSRGEPYEQYF.

This clone was seen only once. The chain employs TRBV7-6 and TRBJ2-3; D unclear. V was shortened by 2 bases and J by 1 base, with 13 bases between the two germline ends. CDR1 is SGHVS, CDR2 FNYEAQ, per germline. The CDR3 extends over 16 amino acids. CDR3 sequence reads: CASSLKDGPGTDTQYF. The CDR3 DNA reads as TGTGCCAGCAGCTTAAAGGACGGGCCCGGCACAGATACGCAGTATTTT.

This chain connects TRBV7-2 to TRBJ2-5; 8 nucleotides align to TRBD2. The germline V gene encodes CDR1 SGHTA and CDR2 FQGNSA. There are 16 residues in the CDR3. The V gene end was trimmed by 7 bases and the J gene end by 5 bases; junction bases not matched to a gene: 15. The CDR3 DNA sequence: TGTGCCAGCACTTCGGGGGAGCGGGAGTACTCGGAGACCCAGTACTTC. Its protein product is CASTSGEREYSETQYF.

The chain is built from TRBV7-6 and TRBJ1-1; unclear D gene. V lost 2 bases and J lost 2, with 18 bases in between. Germline CDR1 SGHVS, CDR2 FNYEAQ. The CDR3 extends over 17 amino acids. CDR3 in amino acids: CASSLNIGGSSNTEAFF. CDR3 nucleotide sequence: TGTGCCAGCAGCTTAAATATCGGAGGCAGCTCTAACACTGAAGCTTTCTTT.

In its sample, this clone was seen once. The rearrangement links TRBV27 to TRBJ2-7; a possible D gene is TRBD2 (6 bases). V was clipped by 7 bases and J by 0 bases, with 13 bases between them. CDR3 length equals 14 residues. The germline CDR1 and CDR2 sequences are MNHEY and SMNVEV (reference sequence). The CDR3 is CASKRDSSSYEQYF. CDR3 nucleotide sequence: TGTGCCAGCAAGAGGGACTCCAGCTCCTACGAGCAGTACTTC.